This T cell receptor beta chain was observed in a study of sequential checkpoint blockade in melanoma. This sample's treatment: randomized to nivolumab then ipilimumab (arm A) or the reverse (arm B). DNA-damaging chemotherapy had not been given to any patient beforehand. The protocol was immunoSEQ multiplex PCR, while the TCRdb copy is restricted to in-frame clones and leaves out a portion. The sample carries 5,500 or so clones, approximately 40% recorded once. This specimen was tumor tissue (inferred from file names), taken from a patient given nivolumab and ipilimumab in sequence. This clonotype was sampled from a human donor with melanoma.

The DNA for the CDR3 is TGTGCTAGTGGTTTGGCCGCCTCGACAGGGGGCTACAATGAGCAGTTCTTC. Translated, it gives CASGLAASTGGYNEQFF. The genes are TRBV12-5 and TRBJ2-1; 9 bases match TRBD1. The length of the CDR3 is 17 residues. Germline lookup yields CDR1 LGHNT and CDR2 FRNRAP. V trimming: 1 base; J trimming: 3 bases; junction bases outside the gene matches: 7.